These T cell receptor beta chains were read from a single sample in a study of T cell repertoires in cytomegalovirus infection. TCRdb re-called the reads through MiXCR, storing one row per CDR3 protein. The data show a few hundred thousand distinct CDR3 sequences, around 40% seen once. No antigen has been assigned to these receptors. The sequenced sample was cultured PBMCs, obtained from culture after CMV antigen stimulation. The receptors shown here come from a human donor in good health (CMV status not recorded). Some clones in this sample may be carry-over from other donors' samples. The CDR3 runs from the conserved cysteine through the conserved F or W. The D gene is left open where the match is weak. Part of the rows lack a size; the others show once, few, many or a class for expanded clones.

size	V	D	J	DNA	CDR3
few	TRBV7-6	NA	TRBJ1-4	TGTGCCAGCAGCCCTAGGGGGGGGCTTAATGAAAAACTGTTTTTT	CASSPRGGLNEKLFF
NA	TRBV27	TRBD2	TRBJ2-5	TGTGCCAGCAGTTTACGGCCTAGCGGGGGGGTAAAAGAGACCCAGTACTTC	CASSLRPSGGVKETQYF
NA	TRBV7-6	TRBD2	TRBJ2-2	TGTGCCAGCAGCTTAAGGCCGGGACTAGCGGGAGGGCCAGCCGGGGAGCTGTTTTTT	CASSLRPGLAGGPAGELFF
NA	TRBV2	NA	TRBJ2-7	TGTGCCAGCAGTCTAACCAGGGCCGCCCCCTCCTACGAGCAGTACTTC	CASSLTRAAPSYEQYF
NA	TRBV5-1	NA	TRBJ2-1	TGCGCCAGCAGCCTCCCGGGGGGCCACAATGAGCAGTTCTTC	CASSLPGGHNEQFF
few	TRBV2	NA	TRBJ1-2	TGTGCCAGCAGTATAGACAGATACTATGGCTACACCTTC	CASSIDRYYGYTF
few	TRBV7-9	NA	TRBJ2-2	TGTGCCAGCAGCCCACAGGTGGACGGGGAGCTGTTTTTT	CASSPQVDGELFF
NA	TRBV20-1	NA	TRBJ2-7	TGCAGTGCTCGGACACAATCCCTGGGGACCCCCTACGAGCAGTACTTC	CSARTQSLGTPYEQYF
NA	TRBV5-1	NA	TRBJ2-7	TGCGCCAGCCGCGAACCGGGACTGGGGGTATACGAGCAGTACTTC	CASREPGLGVYEQYF
few	TRBV6-2/TRBV6-3	NA	TRBJ1-1	TGTGCCAGCAGTTACTCCGGGCAGGTGAGGGTGAACACTGAAGCTTTCTTT	CASSYSGQVRVNTEAFF
NA	TRBV2	NA	TRBJ1-6	TGTGCCAGCAGTGATCCCCTGAATTCACCCCTCCACTTT	CASSDPLNSPLHF
few	TRBV11-2	TRBD1	TRBJ2-2	TGTGCCAGCAGTACTCCTCGACAGGGGCCCGGGGAGCTGTTTTTT	CASSTPRQGPGELFF
few	TRBV7-2	NA	TRBJ1-6	TGTGCCAGCAGCGCATACAGGGCTGAGAATTCACCCCTCCACTTT	CASSAYRAENSPLHF
NA	TRBV7-2	NA	TRBJ2-3	TGTGCCAGCACCACGAAGGGTGGGGGGGCCTATACGCAGTATTTT	CASTTKGGGAYTQYF
few	TRBV7-2	NA	TRBJ1-1	TGTGCCAGCAGCTTATCCAGGGATTCTGAAGCTTTCTTT	CASSLSRDSEAFF
NA	TRBV20-1	NA	TRBJ2-1	TGCAGTGCTACCCGTGGACTCCGGACGCAGTTCTTC	CSATRGLRTQFF
NA	TRBV19	NA	TRBJ1-5	TGTGCCAGTAGCGGGACCTTCAATCAGCCCCAGCATTTT	CASSGTFNQPQHF
NA	TRBV4-1	NA	TRBJ1-6	TGCGCCAGCAGCCAGGAACCAGGAGTCCTCGGCTCCTATAATTCACCCCTCCACTTT	CASSQEPGVLGSYNSPLHF
NA	TRBV6-5	NA	TRBJ2-3	TGTGCCAGCGGGGGACCGACAGGTACTAGCACAGATACGCAGTATTTT	CASGGPTGTSTDTQYF
NA	TRBV5-8	NA	TRBJ2-7	TGTGCCAGCAGCTTGACAGGGACGGAATACGAGCAGTACTTC	CASSLTGTEYEQYF
NA	TRBV6-1	NA	TRBJ2-1	TGTGCCAGCAGTGTGGTAGAAATTGGGGATGAGCAGTTCTTC	CASSVVEIGDEQFF
NA	TRBV10-3	NA	TRBJ2-1	TGTGCCATCAGTGAGCGGCTCAATGAGCAGTTCTTC	CAISERLNEQFF
NA	TRBV20-1	NA	TRBJ2-3	TGCAGTGCTGCCCGTCTTACGCAGTATTTT	CSAARLTQYF
few	TRBV7-9	NA	TRBJ2-5	TGTGCCAGCAGCCCATCAGGGGGGACTAGGATGCGGACCCAGTACTTC	CASSPSGGTRMRTQYF
NA	TRBV4-3	TRBD2	TRBJ2-3	TGCGCCAGCAGCACACTAGCGGGAGAATCAGATACGCAGTATTTT	CASSTLAGESDTQYF
many	TRBV7-2	NA	TRBJ1-2	TGTGCCAGCAGCTCCCGGATTAACTATGGCTACACCTTC	CASSSRINYGYTF
few	TRBV19	NA	TRBJ2-5	TGTGCCAGTAGTATGGTCCAACGGGCAGGGGCAGAGACCCAGTACTTC	CASSMVQRAGAETQYF
NA	TRBV7-2	TRBD1	TRBJ1-2	TGTGCCAGCAGCTTAATGGGACAGGGGGCTTATGGCTACACCTTC	CASSLMGQGAYGYTF
few	TRBV7-8	TRBD2	TRBJ2-5	TGTGCCAGCAGCTTCTCCGGACTAGGGGCAGAGACCCAGTACTTC	CASSFSGLGAETQYF
NA	TRBV4-1	NA	TRBJ2-1	TGCGCCAGCACCCCATGGGGGGCTGGGATTGATGAGCAGTTCTTC	CASTPWGAGIDEQFF
many	TRBV7-2	NA	TRBJ2-7	TGTGCCAGCAGCTTAGATGGGACGCGACAGCAGTACTTC	CASSLDGTRQQYF
NA	TRBV2	TRBD1	TRBJ2-3	TGTGCCAGCGCGGGTCGGGACAGGGGCACAGATACGCAGTATTTT	CASAGRDRGTDTQYF
NA	TRBV4-1	TRBD1	TRBJ2-2	TGCGCCAGCAGCCGACAGGGTAGGAACACCGGGGAGCTGTTTTTT	CASSRQGRNTGELFF
few	TRBV11-2	NA	TRBJ2-7	TGTGCCAGCAGCTTCGGTGGGTACCCCTACGAGCAGTACTTC	CASSFGGYPYEQYF
NA	TRBV3-1	TRBD1	TRBJ1-4	TGTGCCAGCAGCCAAGATCGGAGACAGGGAAAACTGTTTTTT	CASSQDRRQGKLFF
NA	TRBV20-1	TRBD2	TRBJ2-2	TGCAGTGCTAGAGGAAGCGGGAGGATGAACACCGGGGAGCTGTTTTTT	CSARGSGRMNTGELFF
NA	TRBV19	NA	TRBJ1-2	TGTGCCAGTAGTACCCGGACACTCCGCTACTATGGCTACACCTTC	CASSTRTLRYYGYTF
NA	TRBV20-1	NA	TRBJ2-3	TGCAGTGGTGTAGCGAACACAGATACGCAGTATTTT	CSGVANTDTQYF
NA	TRBV19	TRBD1	TRBJ2-2	TGTGCCAGTGGACAGGGGGGGTACACCGGGGAGCTGTTTTTT	CASGQGGYTGELFF
NA	TRBV27	TRBD1	TRBJ2-1	TGTGCCAGCAGTATATTACCCCCGGGACAGGGAATTTTAGAGCAGTTCTTC	CASSILPPGQGILEQFF
few	TRBV7-8	NA	TRBJ2-5	TGTGCCAGCAGCTTAGAGGGGTGGGGAAACCAGTACTTC	CASSLEGWGNQYF
few	TRBV28	NA	TRBJ2-2	TGTGCCAGCAGTTTGTCTGGGGAATTGAGGTCCGGGGAGCTGTTTTTT	CASSLSGELRSGELFF